What follows is one TCR beta chain and its context. The authors' processing: Quantification of nucleated cells was approximated via reference gene primer amplification. Produced via immunoSEQ multiplex PCR; TCRdb's table is partial and in-frame only. Clonal size and the V and J genes are those of that table, whereas D and trimming came from the DNA. The sample shows approximately 250,000 clones, 83% of them seen only once. The sample comes from a study of blood T cell repertoires in COVID-19. As for the study in general: The United States, Italy and Spain were the sources of the acute and convalescent COVID-19 samples. Sources were T cells, B-cell-depleted T cells, or PBMCs; the material itself was cDNA or gDNA.

Germline CDR1 and CDR2: LGHNA and YNFKEQ. This CDR3 is built from 15 residues. The V gene end was trimmed by 3 bases and the J gene end by 4 bases; junction bases not matched to a gene: 6. This clonotype originated in a woman between 45 and 65 years old with acute or convalescent COVID-19. Sequenced material: peripheral blood. V is TRBV4-2 and J is TRBJ2-5; TRBD2 matches 9 bases. CDR3 loop: CASSQGRGGLETQYF. In DNA form, the CDR3 reads TGTGCCAGCAGCCAGGGGCGGGGGGGTCTAGAGACCCAGTACTTC.